This T cell receptor beta chain was sequenced in a study of patients and donors after allogeneic stem cell transplantation. One entry per CDR3 protein results from TCRdb running MiXCR on the RT-PCR reads. The sample consists of roughly 940,000 distinct CDR3 sequences, 18% of them appearing once. Trimming pared 6 bases from V and 7 bases from J, leaving 16 bases between. The CDR3 runs to 14 residues. Germline V CDR1 and CDR2: MNHEY, SVGEGT. The genes are TRBV6-2 or TRBV6-3 and TRBJ2-1; possible D gene TRBD2, 6 bases. The sequenced material came from blood, either unsorted or a sorted T cell fraction (not recorded which). The clonotype originates from a human donor who was either an allogeneic HSCT recipient or a stem cell or donor lymphocyte infusion donor (not recorded which). It is not recorded whose cells these are; they may come from a transplant donor. In DNA form, the CDR3 reads TGTGCCAGCAGCCATGGGGTAGGGAGGAATGAGCAGTTCTTC. It specifies CASSHGVGRNEQFF.